This T cell receptor (beta chain) was sequenced in a study of OX40 agonist ivuxolimab in advanced cancers. Study at large: An agonistic human IgG2 monoclonal antibody against OX40 (CD134) was given.

The table came from immunoSEQ multiplex PCR; TCRdb's copy has only in-frame clones and leaves some out. The sample has tens of thousands of clones; nearly 90% are singletons. This CDR3 spans 15 amino acids. Trimming at V came to 2 bases and at J to 4 bases, leaving 2 bases not matched to a gene. The germline gives CDR1 SGHRS, CDR2 YFSETQ. Sequencing was performed on CD4+ or CD8+ T cells sorted from blood, taken in a trial of the OX40 agonist ivuxolimab. The TCR originated in an adult with an advanced solid tumor such as melanoma, head and neck, liver or kidney cancer. The chain recombines TRBV5-1 with TRBJ2-1, with 11 bases that match TRBD2. The CDR3 nucleotides read TGCGCCAGCAGCTTCGGACTAGCGGGTTACAATGAGCAGTTCTTC. Its protein is CASSFGLAGYNEQFF. The variable domain in full, completed from reference TRBV5-1 and TRBJ2-1, reads KAGVTQTPRYLIKTRGQQVTLSCSPISGHRSVSWYQQTPGQGLQFLFEYFSETQRNKGNFPGRFSGRQFSNSRSEMNVSTLELGDSALYLCASSFGLAGYNEQFFGPGTRLTVL.